The 29 T cell receptor beta chains presented below share a single source sample, sequenced in a study of tumor-infiltrating lymphocytes in primary liver carcinoma. cDNA specific to TCR beta was made from approximately 0.55 ug of total RNA, with a constant-region primer employed for priming. ARM-PCR was slightly modified, and three nested multiplex PCR rounds with it gave rise to the TCR beta libraries. Two initial PCR rounds of roughly 10 cycles each paired TRBV1-TRBV30 forward primers with a C-beta reverse primer. Each CDR3 protein is one row after TCRdb ran MiXCR on the multiplex PCR reads. The sample consists of more than 40,000 distinct CDR3 sequences, just over 70% of them appearing once. Both RNA and DNA were isolated together from roughly 20-30 mg of bulk tissue that had not been sorted. Sequenced: liver tumor tissue from sampling region 5. Indicated subset: tumor region T5, tumor centre. The origin of the receptors is a man in his forties with primary liver carcinoma and hepatitis B virus infection.

Regarding this clonotype: Likely a read error: the CDR3 ends without its conserved phenylalanine or tryptophan. This chain connects TRBV11-2 to TRBJ2-1, with a weak D call TRBD2 (5 bases). The germline CDR1 and CDR2 sequences are SGHAT and FQNNGV. The CDR3 is 16 amino acids. The CDR3 loop is CVSSLDIGLAMGEQFL. CDR3 nucleotide sequence: TGTGTCAGCAGCTTGGATATCGGTCTAGCCATGGGTGAGCAGTTCTTA.

Regarding this clonotype: The junction and the germline gene differ at one end; a read error may be behind it. This chain uses TRBV29-1 with TRBJ2-7; D ambiguous. The CDR3 is made up of 13 amino acids. The germline gives CDR1 SQVTM, CDR2 ANQGSEA. The CDR3 bases are TGCGGCGTTGGAAGTGGTGCGTCCCATGAGCAGTACTTC. Translating gives CGVGSGASHEQYF.

Note on this clonotype: An end of the junction does not agree with germline; a read error may underlie this. The chain recombines TRBV11-2 with TRBJ2-2; TRBD2 agrees at 7 bases. The germline V gene encodes CDR1 SGHAT and CDR2 FQNNGV. The CDR3 consists of 16 residues. The CDR3 bases are TGTGCAAGCAGCCCATGGGCGAGCGGGGTATCCGGGGAGCTGTTTTTC. Protein sequence: CASSPWASGVSGELFF.

Many counts were recorded for this clonotype. This chain joins TRBV7-8 and TRBJ2-1; D unclear. Germline assignment: CDR1 SGHVS and CDR2 FQNEAQ. Deletions cut 4 bases from V and 6 bases from J, with 10 bases between. There are 13 residues in the CDR3. The CDR3 loop is CASSSPVANEQFF. The CDR3 bases are TGTGCCAGCAGCTCCCCCGTCGCCAATGAGCAGTTCTTC. The full variable domain, rest sourced from reference TRBV7-8 and TRBJ2-1, is GAGVSQSPRYKVAKRGQDVALRCDPISGHVSLFWYQQALGQGPEFLTYFQNEAQLDKSGLPSDRFFAERPEGSVSTLKIQRTQQEDSAVYLCASSSPVANEQFFGPGTRLTVL.

The chain recombines TRBV12-3 or TRBV12-4 with TRBJ1-6, with a weak D call TRBD1 (6 bases). V shed 7 bases and J shed 14 bases, with 18 bases lying between them. The CDR3 sequence is 13 residues long. The CDR3 DNA reads as TGTGCCAGCACCACTACAGGGTTTGGAGCCCTCCACTTT. Its protein product is CASTTTGFGALHF.

This clonotype turned up a few times. Germline is not matched at one junction end, which may reflect a read error. The V gene is TRBV5-4, the J gene TRBJ2-5; unclear D gene. Per the germline V gene, CDR1 is SGHNT and CDR2 is YYREEE (reference sequence). This CDR3 is built from 14 residues. CDR3 loop: CASKLDLPQEIQYF. As DNA, the CDR3 is TGTGCCAGCAAGCTGGACCTCCCGCAAGAGATCCAGTACTTC.

This clonotype appeared a single time. An end of the junction differs from the germline gene, which may be a read error. The V and J genes are TRBV2 and TRBJ2-3, with 7 bases aligning to TRBD1. The CDR3 length is 13 residues. Germline V gene data show CDR1 as SNHLY and CDR2 as FYNNEI. This CDR3 is CASSRTGTDTLYF. CDR3 in DNA: TGTGCCAGCAGTCGGACAGGCACAGATACGCTGTATTTT. Combining the CDR3 with reference TRBV2 and TRBJ2-3 gives the whole variable domain EPEVTQTPSHQVTQMGQEVILRCVPISNHLYFYWYRQILGQKVEFLVSFYNNEISEKSEIFDDQFSVERPDGSNFTLKIRSTKLEDSAMYFCASSRTGTDTLYFGPGTRLTVL.

The rearrangement links TRBV7-3 to TRBJ2-3, with D possibly TRBD1 on 6 matching bases. CDR3 length: 15 residues. V dropped 0 bases and J dropped 8 bases, with 15 bases sitting between them. In germline, CDR1 is SGHTA, CDR2 FQGTGA. The CDR3: CASSLTGGWSGTQYF. As DNA, the CDR3 is TGTGCCAGCAGCTTAACAGGGGGTTGGTCAGGTACGCAGTATTTT.

About this clonotype: This clone may be a read error of a much larger clone one base away. V usage is TRBV6-1 and J usage is TRBJ1-4; TRBD1 is a possible D gene (5 bases). Trimming pared 11 bases from V and 10 bases from J, leaving 20 bases between. CDR1 is MNHNS, CDR2 SASEGT, per germline. The CDR3 is made up of 13 amino acids. This CDR3 reads CASIAGEGGKLFF. For the CDR3, the DNA is TGTGCCTCCATTGCGGGGGAGGGAGGAAAACTGTTTTTT.

This sequence joins TRBV29-1 and TRBJ1-5; possibly TRBD1 for D (5 bases). Germline CDR1 SQVTM, CDR2 ANQGSEA. Trimming shortened V by 6 bases and J by 5 bases, and 14 bases separated the two germline ends. The CDR3 has 13 amino acids. The CDR3 DNA is TGCAGCGTCGTACACGGGGCACATCAGCCCCAGCATTTT. Amino acid sequence: CSVVHGAHQPQHF.

On this clonotype: A junction end diverges from the germline sequence, so it may reflect a read error. V gene TRBV4-1 combines with J gene TRBJ1-4; D remains unclear. The CDR3 runs to 16 residues. CDR1 is MGHRA, CDR2 YSYEKL, per germline. The CDR3 reads CANSQVPGETNEKLLF. The CDR3 DNA follows: TGCGCCAACAGCCAAGTCCCCGGGGAAACTAATGAAAAACTGCTTTTT.

With regard to this clonotype: An end of the junction differs from the germline gene, which may be a read error. The chain joins TRBV10-1 to TRBJ2-3, with TRBD2 matching over 10 bases. The CDR3 length is 15 residues. Germline loops: CDR1 WNHNN, CDR2 SYGVQD (reference sequence). The CDR3, as DNA: TGTGCCAACAGTGTGAGCGGGAGGGCCGGAGATACGCAGTATTTT. Translated, it gives CANSVSGRAGDTQYF.

The rearrangement links TRBV29-1 to TRBJ2-5; D remains ambiguous. Germline V gene data show CDR1 as SQVTM and CDR2 as ANQGSEA. The CDR3 is made up of 10 amino acids. V lost 8 bases, J lost 0 bases, and 4 bases lay in between. The DNA of the CDR3 is TGCAGCACTGACCAAGAGACCCAGTACTTC. This sequence encodes CSTDQETQYF.

The chain links TRBV4-2 to TRBJ2-7; a possible D gene is TRBD1 (5 bases). The germline V gene has CDR1 LGHNA and CDR2 YNFKEQ. With 0 bases removed from V and 5 bases from J, the gap between germline ends came to 11 bases. This CDR3 region has 14 residues. In nucleotides, the CDR3 is TGTGCCAGCAGCCAAGATTGGCAGGGTAACGAGCAGTACTTC. It yields the protein CASSQDWQGNEQYF.

The chain uses TRBV11-2 and TRBJ1-1; the match to TRBD1 covers 8 bases. Germline V gene lookup returns CDR1 SGHAT and CDR2 FQNNGV. This CDR3 region has 15 residues. V was pared by 8 bases and J by 1 base, with 9 bases of the junction left unmatched. Here the CDR3 DNA reads TGTGCCAGCCGTTCAATGCAGGGGGCGAACACTGAAGCTTTCTTT. Translating it yields CASRSMQGANTEAFF.

CDR3 nucleotide sequence: TGTGCCAGCAGAGAAACAGGGACGAACACTGAAGCTTTCTTT. Translating gives CASRETGTNTEAFF. This chain uses TRBV28 with TRBJ1-1, with D possibly being TRBD1 (6 bases). Germline CDR1 is MDHEN and CDR2 is SYDVKM. The CDR3 contains 14 residues. V was shortened by 6 bases and J by 1 base, with 12 bases between the two germline ends.

This sequence joins TRBV6-1 and TRBJ2-1; the D is unclear. CDR1 MNHNS and CDR2 SASEGT come from the germline V gene. The CDR3 is 12 amino acids. The V and J ends lost 2 bases and 12 bases respectively, with 11 bases between them. CDR3 sequence: CASSESYNLQFF. The DNA of the CDR3 is TGTGCCAGCAGTGAATCCTACAATTTGCAGTTCTTC.

In regard to this clonotype: The conserved phenylalanine or tryptophan is not found at the CDR3 terminus, so this likely reflects a read error. The chain links TRBV4-1 to TRBJ1-6, with 7 nucleotides matching TRBD1. CDR3 length: 16 residues. Germline V gene data show CDR1 as MGHRA and CDR2 as YSYEKL. The chain's CDR3 is CTSSQQGSALNSPLHY. CDR3 nucleotides: TGCACCAGCAGCCAACAGGGGAGCGCTTTGAATTCACCCCTCCACTAT.

Worth noting for this clonotype: A read error may produce the germline difference seen at one junction end. J is TRBJ2-7 and V is TRBV12-3 or TRBV12-4, with D possibly matching TRBD2 (6 bases). This CDR3 has 14 residues. The CDR3: CASSPGTVSNEQYF. DNA for the CDR3: TGTGCCAGCAGTCCTGGGACTGTCTCCAACGAACAGTACTTC.

Regarding this clonotype: An end of the junction differs from the germline gene, which may be a read error. V is TRBV7-9 and J is TRBJ2-2; TRBD2 is a possible D gene (5 bases). The CDR3 has 12 amino acids. The germline gives CDR1 SEHNR, CDR2 FQNEAQ (reference sequence). CDR3 bases: TGTGCCAGCAGCTTAGGAATCGGGGAGCTGTCTTTT. It specifies CASSLGIGELSF.

As to this clonotype: Relative to the germline gene, one junction end is altered; a read error may explain this. The chain links TRBV11-2 to TRBJ2-7, with a tentative D call TRBD2 (6 bases). Germline lookup yields CDR1 SGHAT and CDR2 FQNNGV. This CDR3 region has 14 residues. The CDR3 protein is CASSLAAREYEQCF. The CDR3 nucleotides read TGCGCCAGCAGCTTAGCGGCTAGAGAATACGAGCAGTGCTTC.

About this clonotype itself: Here the CDR3 omits its conserved ending phenylalanine or tryptophan, so a read error is the likely source. The chain has TRBV4-2 and TRBJ2-7, with TRBD2 matching over 7 bases. CDR3 length: 17 amino acids. The junction had 23 bases not matched to a gene; V was cut back by 10 bases and J by 5 bases. Per the germline V gene, CDR1 is LGHNA and CDR2 is YNFKEQ. CDR3 in amino acids: CATTGLVGVYKSHEQYS. Here the CDR3 DNA reads TGTGCCACTACTGGACTAGTGGGAGTTTATAAGTCCCACGAGCAGTACTCC.

Many counts were recorded for this clonotype. This chain joins TRBV10-3 and TRBJ2-1; 8 nucleotides agree with TRBD2. In germline, CDR1 is ENHRY, CDR2 SYGVKD. The CDR3 extends over 14 amino acids. Trimming took 7 bases from V and 0 from J; bases not matched to a gene: 2. The CDR3 loop is CAIKSGSSYNEQFF. The DNA of the CDR3 is TGTGCCATCAAAAGCGGGAGCTCCTACAATGAGCAGTTCTTC.

This clonotype showed up many times. V and J are TRBV7-9 and TRBJ2-5; D is unresolved. CDR3 length: 15 residues. Trimming shortened V by 4 bases and J by 1 base, and 13 bases separated the two germline ends. Germline CDR1 SEHNR, CDR2 FQNEAQ (reference sequence). Written as DNA, the CDR3 is TGTGCCAGCAGCTCACTCCCGGTGTTCCAAGAGACCCAGTACTTC. Its translation: CASSSLPVFQETQYF.

This chain joins TRBV5-4 and TRBJ2-5; TRBD2 might be the D (7 bases). The germline V gene has CDR1 SGHNT and CDR2 YYREEE (reference sequence). CDR3 length equals 14 residues. Deletions cut 3 bases from V and 9 bases from J, with 18 bases between. CDR3: CASSSDGGLEAQYF. The CDR3 DNA reads as TGTGCCAGCAGCTCGGACGGGGGGCTGGAGGCCCAGTACTTC.

The chain links TRBV11-2 to TRBJ2-1; TRBD2 aligns across 9 bases. Per the germline V gene, CDR1 is SGHAT and CDR2 is FQNNGV. After removal of 11 bases from V and 9 bases from J, the junction contained 20 bases not matched to a gene. CDR3 length equals 16 residues. CDR3 DNA sequence: TGTGCCGGCTGCTTGGATATCGGACTAGCGATGGGTGAGCAGTTCTTC. Translated, it gives CAGCLDIGLAMGEQFF.

This clonotype was counted many times. This CDR3 is CASSLYPTENTEAFF. The CDR3 DNA follows: TGCGCCAGCAGCTTGTATCCCACAGAGAACACTGAAGCTTTCTTT. The chain joins TRBV5-1 to TRBJ1-1; D call uncertain. There are 15 residues in the CDR3. Germline lookup yields CDR1 SGHRS and CDR2 YFSETQ. Trimming shortened V by 1 base and J by 1 base, and 11 bases separated the two germline ends.

V is TRBV6-5 and J is TRBJ2-1, with D perhaps matching TRBD1 (6 bases). The CDR3 runs to 13 residues. The germline CDR1 and CDR2 sequences are MNHEY and SVGAGI. V dropped 7 bases and J dropped 5 bases, with 12 bases sitting between them. The DNA of the CDR3 is TGTGCCAGCAACGAGACAGGCAACAATGAGCAGTTCTTC. Its protein product is CASNETGNNEQFF.

About this clonotype: Since no conserved phenylalanine or tryptophan closes the CDR3, a read error is the likely cause. The rearrangement uses TRBV6-5 and TRBJ1-5; D gene ambiguous. The CDR3 is 13 amino acids. CDR1 MNHEY and CDR2 SVGAGI come from the germline V gene. The CDR3 DNA follows: TGTGCCGGCAGCCGAGGCCCCAATCAGCCCCAGCATTAT. Protein product: CAGSRGPNQPQHY.